These 30 T cell receptor beta chains came from one sample sequenced in a study of blood T cell repertoires in COVID-19. Assay: immunoSEQ multiplex PCR; the TCRdb copy retains only in-frame clones and omits some. Of about 150,000 clones in the sample, 65% to 90% were seen once. Sequenced: peripheral blood. These receptors all come from a woman aged 45-59 years in a cohort sampled during active or convalescent COVID-19.

This clone was seen a single time. The V and J genes are TRBV7-2 and TRBJ2-3; D is possibly TRBD1 (6 bases). In germline, CDR1 is SGHTA, CDR2 FQGNSA. This CDR3 has 16 amino acids. The germline V and J ends were trimmed by 5 bases and 2 bases, with 17 bases remaining between them. The CDR3 DNA reads as TGTGCCAGCAGCCCTGGGACAACGTACCTCACAGATACGCAGTATTTT. Translated, it gives CASSPGTTYLTDTQYF.

The chain couples TRBV5-4 to TRBJ1-1, with 10 bases that match TRBD1. Germline CDR1 reads SGHNT; CDR2 reads YYREEE (reference sequence). The CDR3 consists of 14 residues. V lost 4 bases, J lost 4 bases, and 4 bases stayed unmatched. DNA for the CDR3: TGTGCCAGCAGCGTGGACAGGGGGGGCACTGAAGCTTTCTTT. It codes for CASSVDRGGTEAFF.

In this sample, this clone turned up once. The genes are TRBV14 and TRBJ1-2; 9 nucleotides align to TRBD1. The CDR3 contains 15 residues. CDR1 SGHDN and CDR2 FVKESK come from the germline V gene. With V trimmed by 4 bases and J by 6 bases, 9 bases remained unmatched. In nucleotides, the CDR3 is TGTGCCAGCAGCCCGGGGACAGGGCGGCTGGATGGCTACACCTTC. The encoded protein is CASSPGTGRLDGYTF.

The chain uses TRBV29-1 and TRBJ1-2, with no clear D. Germline loops: CDR1 SQVTM, CDR2 ANQGSEA. V shed 6 bases and J shed 4 bases, with 12 bases lying between them. This CDR3 has 12 residues. CDR3 sequence reads: CSVAETGYGYTF. As DNA, the CDR3 is TGCAGCGTAGCTGAGACTGGCTATGGCTACACCTTC.

The chain recombines TRBV7-9 with TRBJ2-5; D is possibly TRBD2 (5 bases). CDR3 length: 12 amino acids. Germline values: CDR1 SEHNR, CDR2 FQNEAQ (reference sequence). Between the trimmed V and J ends, which lost 5 bases and 5 bases, there was a span of 9 bases. The CDR3 sequence is CASSRAEETQYF. The CDR3 bases are TGTGCCAGCAGCCGAGCGGAGGAGACCCAGTACTTC.

The sample holds many counts of this clone. At one boundary the junction diverges from the germline segment, which might be a read error. This sequence joins TRBV12-5 and TRBJ1-6, with D maybe TRBD1 (5 bases). In germline, CDR1 is LGHNT, CDR2 FRNRAP. The CDR3 length is 14 residues. Written as DNA, the CDR3 is TGTGCTAGTGGTTTTTCGACCGGGGGTTCAACCCTCCACTTT. Amino acids: CASGFSTGGSTLHF.

This rearrangement joins TRBV29-1 to TRBJ1-1, with D possibly matching TRBD1 (6 bases). The CDR3 extends over 14 amino acids. The V gene's germline CDR1 is SQVTM and CDR2 ANQGSEA. Trimming removed 3 bases at V and 1 base at J, with 12 bases between. This CDR3 reads CSVEGGAANTEAFF. The CDR3 nucleotides read TGCAGCGTTGAGGGGGGGGCGGCGAACACTGAAGCTTTCTTT.

This clone was found a few times. The genes are TRBV30 and TRBJ1-6; D might be TRBD1 (5 bases). The CDR3 extends over 17 amino acids. V was pared by 2 bases and J by 0 bases, with 14 bases between. Germline V CDR1 and CDR2: GTSNPN, SVGIG (reference sequence). The CDR3 nucleotides read TGTGCCTGGAGTTCCCCTACGGGGGGCTCCTATAATTCACCCCTCCACTTT. Translation: CAWSSPTGGSYNSPLHF.

The V gene is TRBV7-9, the J gene TRBJ2-3, with 15 bases that match TRBD2. The germline V gene encodes CDR1 SEHNR and CDR2 FQNEAQ (reference sequence). Trimming removed 5 bases from V and 3 bases from J; junction bases left unmatched: 6. This CDR3 contains 17 residues. The CDR3 DNA sequence: TGTGCCAGCAGCCATGGACTAGCGGGGGGGCCGACAGATACGCAGTATTTT. This sequence encodes CASSHGLAGGPTDTQYF.

The chain employs TRBV7-9 and TRBJ2-7; no clear D gene. Germline V CDR1 and CDR2: SEHNR, FQNEAQ (reference sequence). Trimming took off 2 bases at V and 2 bases at J, with 4 bases between the two ends. This CDR3 is built from 12 residues. This chain's CDR3 is CASSLSTYEQYF. CDR3 DNA: TGTGCCAGCAGCTTATCCACCTACGAGCAGTACTTC.

The chain joins TRBV7-8 to TRBJ2-1; TRBD2 agrees at 10 bases. The CDR3 covers 15 residues. V dropped 2 bases and J dropped 7; count of bases not matched to a gene: 5. Germline V lookup: CDR1 SGHVS, CDR2 FQNEAQ. CDR3 in DNA: TGTGCCAGCAGCTTACTCGCTAGCGGGGGTAATGAGCAGTTCTTC. Translation gives CASSLLASGGNEQFF.

V gene TRBV19 combines with J gene TRBJ2-5, with a weak D call TRBD1 (5 bases). Germline lookup yields CDR1 LNHDA and CDR2 SQIVND (reference sequence). This CDR3 spans 15 amino acids. Trimming took 0 bases from V and 7 from J, leaving 15 bases between them. CDR3 residues: CASSIDGSGWGTQYF. The CDR3 DNA reads as TGTGCCAGTAGTATAGATGGTTCAGGGTGGGGGACCCAGTACTTC.

This clone was seen once. The chain links TRBV11-3 to TRBJ2-2; TRBD1 is a possible D gene (6 bases). From germline, CDR1 is SGHNT and CDR2 YENEEA. V dropped 2 bases and J dropped 6 bases, with 10 bases sitting between them. The CDR3 is 14 amino acids. This CDR3 reads CASSLNTGPGELFF. The CDR3 DNA follows: TGTGCCAGCAGCTTAAATACAGGGCCCGGGGAGCTGTTTTTT.

The J gene is TRBJ1-1, the V gene TRBV12-3 or TRBV12-4; 10 bases line up with TRBD1. V was pared by 1 base and J by 10 bases, with 0 bases of the junction left unmatched. This CDR3 is built from 12 residues. The chain's CDR3 is CASSLGDRGAFF. The DNA of the CDR3 is TGTGCCAGCAGTTTAGGGGACAGGGGAGCTTTCTTT.

The rearrangement uses TRBV7-8 and TRBJ2-5; TRBD1 matches 9 bases. CDR3 length equals 20 residues. CDR1 SGHVS and CDR2 FQNEAQ come from the germline V gene. V dropped 0 bases and J dropped 7; count of bases not matched to a gene: 21. In nucleotides, the CDR3 is TGTGCCAGCAGCTTAGCGACGGACCCCGGGACAGGGAGAGGAATTGGGACCCAGTACTTC. Protein sequence: CASSLATDPGTGRGIGTQYF.

This chain uses TRBV7-3 with TRBJ2-7; 9 positions match TRBD1. With 5 bases clipped from V and 3 bases from J, the junction kept 8 bases outside the gene matches. The CDR3 runs 15 residues. Germline CDR1 reads SGHTA; CDR2 reads FQGTGA. In DNA, the CDR3 is TGTGCCAGCAGCCTCGGGACAGGGAATAGCTACGAGCAGTACTTC. Protein sequence: CASSLGTGNSYEQYF.

The chain joins TRBV10-3 to TRBJ2-2; 8 bases map to TRBD2. Per germline, CDR1 ENHRY and CDR2 SYGVKD. CDR3 length equals 13 residues. With 5 bases clipped from V and 5 bases from J, the junction kept 1 base outside the gene matches. DNA of the CDR3: TGTGCCATCAGTACTAGCGGAACCGGGGAGCTGTTTTTT. Its translation is CAISTSGTGELFF.

This clone was detected only once. V gene TRBV29-1 combines with J gene TRBJ2-1; D gene unclear. From germline, CDR1 is SQVTM and CDR2 ANQGSEA. V was pared by 4 bases and J by 7 bases, with 17 bases between. This CDR3 comprises 14 residues. CDR3 protein: CSVGPFPLLNEQFF. In DNA, the CDR3 is TGCAGCGTTGGGCCTTTCCCATTGTTGAATGAGCAGTTCTTC.

The V call is TRBV6-6, the J call TRBJ2-3; the match to TRBD2 covers 16 bases. Germline lookup yields CDR1 MNHNY and CDR2 SVGAGI (reference sequence). The junction had 10 bases not matched to a gene; V was cut back by 5 bases and J by 8 bases. The CDR3 is 17 residues long. The CDR3 region is CASSRGTSGGAKGTQYF. CDR3 nucleotide sequence: TGTGCCAGCAGTCGGGGGACTAGCGGGGGGGCCAAGGGTACGCAGTATTTT.

Only one count was recorded for this clone. The chain has TRBV3-1 (or the pseudogene TRBV3-2) and TRBJ1-4; D possibly corresponds to TRBD1 (6 bases). The germline V gene has CDR1 LGHDT and CDR2 YNNKEL (reference sequence). CDR3 length: 15 residues. Trimming shortened V by 3 bases and J by 5 bases, and 13 bases separated the two germline ends. This CDR3 reads CASSHTTGINEKLFF. DNA for the CDR3: TGTGCCAGCAGCCATACCACAGGGATCAATGAAAAACTGTTTTTT.

This chain connects TRBV5-1 to TRBJ2-1; D not resolved. Germline V gives CDR1 SGHRS, CDR2 YFSETQ. Trimming took off 2 bases at V and 8 bases at J, with 17 bases between the two ends. CDR3 size: 15 residues. The CDR3, as DNA: TGCGCCAGCAGCTTACGATCCGGTAGCTCCTATGAGCAGTTCTTC. This codes for CASSLRSGSSYEQFF.

The chain has TRBV7-9 and TRBJ2-3; 9 positions match TRBD2. CDR1 SEHNR and CDR2 FQNEAQ come from the germline V gene (reference sequence). V dropped 7 bases and J dropped 1; count of bases not matched to a gene: 6. The CDR3 length is 15 residues. The CDR3 DNA reads TGTGCCAGCACCCCAGCGGGGGGCCGCACAGATACGCAGTATTTT. Translation: CASTPAGGRTDTQYF.

The chain links TRBV11-2 to TRBJ2-5; TRBD1 agrees at 9 bases. Trimming took 0 bases from V and 10 from J; bases not matched to a gene: 6. Germline assignment: CDR1 SGHAT and CDR2 FQNNGV. The CDR3 extends over 14 amino acids. Here the CDR3 reads CASSLDKDRGSQYF. The CDR3 region has the DNA TGTGCCAGCAGCTTAGACAAGGACAGGGGCAGCCAGTACTTC. The whole variable domain, remainder taken from reference TRBV11-2 and TRBJ2-5, is EAGVAQSPRYKIIEKRQSVAFWCNPISGHATLYWYQQILGQGPKLLIQFQNNGVVDDSQLPKDRFSAERLKGVDSTLKIQPAKLEDSAVYLCASSLDKDRGSQYFGPGTRLLVL.

In this sample, this clone turned up once. The CDR3 protein is CASRYQRDIGEQFF. In DNA, the CDR3 is TGTGCCAGCAGATACCAGCGGGACATTGGTGAGCAGTTCTTC. The gene calls are TRBV7-8 and TRBJ2-1; D is perhaps TRBD2 (7 bases). Trimming removed 6 bases at V and 9 bases at J, with 18 bases between. Looked up from germline, CDR1 is SGHVS and CDR2 is FQNEAQ. CDR3 length: 14 residues.

This clone was detected a few times. V gene TRBV11-3 combines with J gene TRBJ2-7; a weak D match, TRBD1 (5 bases). The V gene lost 0 bases and the J gene lost 2 bases, with 20 bases spanning the gap. Germline CDR1 is SGHNT and CDR2 is YENEEA. The CDR3 extends over 18 amino acids. As DNA, the CDR3 is TGTGCCAGCAGCTTAGAATGGAGCAGGACAAATCTACCCTACGAGCAGTACTTC. This encodes CASSLEWSRTNLPYEQYF.

The count of this clone is one. V and J are TRBV21-1 and TRBJ1-5; the table's D call TRBD1 went unverified against the DNA. TRBV21-1 is deemed a pseudogene. The CDR3 has 19 amino acids. DNA for the CDR3: TGTGCCAGCAGCTCACCAAACAGGGTTCGTGAGGGTCTTTCTCAGCCCCAGCATTTT. It specifies CASSSPNRVREGLSQPQHF.

A remark on this clone: Other DNA sequences in this sample translate to the same CDR3. The V call is TRBV5-1, the J call TRBJ1-1, with TRBD1 as a possible D gene (5 bases). The CDR3 has 15 residues. V was clipped by 1 base and J by 2 bases, with 12 bases between them. Looked up from germline, CDR1 is SGHRS and CDR2 is YFSETQ. This CDR3 reads CASSLLQGGNTEAFF. The CDR3 DNA is TGCGCCAGCAGCTTGTTGCAGGGCGGCAACACTGAAGCTTTCTTT.

This clone was seen a handful of times. V usage is TRBV5-1 and J usage is TRBJ1-1; no firm D call. The germline V gene has CDR1 SGHRS and CDR2 YFSETQ. V lost 1 base and J lost 4, with 14 bases in between. CDR3 size: 15 residues. For the CDR3, the DNA is TGCGCCAGCAGCTTGAGTAACGGCGGTGGCACTGAAGCTTTCTTT. Protein: CASSLSNGGGTEAFF.

This sequence joins TRBV12-5 and TRBJ1-1; maybe TRBD1 (6 bases). CDR1 is LGHNT and CDR2 is FRNRAP in the germline V gene. CDR3 length: 12 residues. The ends were cut back, 10 bases at V and 10 bases at J, with 19 bases in the middle. The CDR3 nucleotides are TGTGCTACTCGACCAGGGGTGGGGGTAGCTTTCTTT. Protein: CATRPGVGVAFF.

This clone was detected once. Other DNA sequences in the sample encode the same CDR3. This chain links TRBV7-2 with TRBJ1-1; 8 bases line up with TRBD1. CDR1 is SGHTA, CDR2 FQGNSA, per germline. V was clipped by 5 bases and J by 2 bases; unmatched bases: 7. This CDR3 contains 15 residues. The CDR3 is CASSPRTGFNTEAFF. CDR3 bases: TGTGCCAGCAGCCCCCGGACAGGGTTTAACACTGAAGCTTTCTTT.